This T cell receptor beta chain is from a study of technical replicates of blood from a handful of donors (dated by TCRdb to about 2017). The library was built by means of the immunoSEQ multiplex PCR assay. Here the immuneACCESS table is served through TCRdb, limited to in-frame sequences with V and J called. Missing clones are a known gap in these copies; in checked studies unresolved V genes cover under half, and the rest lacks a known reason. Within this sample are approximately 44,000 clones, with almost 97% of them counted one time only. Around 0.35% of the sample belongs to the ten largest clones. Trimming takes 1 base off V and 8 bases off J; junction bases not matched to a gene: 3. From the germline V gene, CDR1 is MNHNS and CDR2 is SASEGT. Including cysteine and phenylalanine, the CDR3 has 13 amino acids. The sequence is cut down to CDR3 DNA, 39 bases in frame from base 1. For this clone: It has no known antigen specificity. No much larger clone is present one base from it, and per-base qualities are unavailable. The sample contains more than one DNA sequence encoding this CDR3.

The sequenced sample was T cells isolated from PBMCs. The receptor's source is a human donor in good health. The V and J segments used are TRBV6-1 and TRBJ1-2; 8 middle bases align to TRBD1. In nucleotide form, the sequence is TGTGCCAGCAGTGAAGGTACAGGGGGAGGCTACACCTTC. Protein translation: CASSEGTGGGYTF.